The text below deals with one T cell receptor beta chain. Antigen: not known. This sample is drawn from a study of shared clonotypes between healthy human individuals. CD45RO negativity and positive selection for CCR7 defined naive CD8 cells, a population that excluded terminally differentiated effector memory CD45RA+ cells. HIV-negative, healthy adults without recent acute infections or vaccinations were the donors. Study-level points and caveats: A generally larger estimated richness was seen in naive subsets than in memory subsets. The study found 4.5% to 5% of naive CD4 clonotypes shared across a few donors.

About 30,000 T cell genomes (approximately 0.2 ug DNA) went into each sorted-subset replicate. Assay used: immunoSEQ multiplex PCR; TCRdb lists only in-frame clones, some missing. Found here are around 2.1 million clones, about 92% of them singletons; the top ten hold about 1.5%. CDR1 is MDHEN, CDR2 SYDVKM, per germline. The V and J ends lost 6 bases and 5 bases, in that order; junction bases with no gene match: 21. The CDR3 runs to 18 residues. The source is a man aged 18 to 29 in good health. Some clones in this sample may be carry-over from other donors' samples. V usage is TRBV28 and J usage is TRBJ1-2; 7 nucleotides agree with TRBD1. Material for sequencing was naive CD8+ T cells from PBMCs. CDR3: CASRSTGVSTPVSYGYTF. CDR3 sequence (DNA): TGTGCCAGCAGATCTACAGGGGTGTCTACGCCGGTGTCTTATGGCTACACCTTC.